This TCR beta chain was identified in a study of vaccination and CD4 T cells after COVID-19. Study information: Overlapping spike peptides of SARS-CoV-2, HCoV-NL63, HCoV-OC43 and HCoV-229E stimulated the cells.

For this clonotype: The antigen is not known.

The CDR3 contains 15 residues. Germline V gene lookup returns CDR1 LGHNA and CDR2 YSLEER. J gave up 4 bases and V 3 bases, and 8 bases lay outside the gene matches. Treatment in this sample: approximately 9-day PBMC culture with coronavirus spike peptide pools or control peptides (ViraFEST assay). These CD4+ T cells came from an unexposed donor, sampled before the COVID-19 pandemic (2011-2018). Antigen-specific T cells were expanded with peptide pools by ViraFEST, and TCRs were then sequenced. Cultured CD4+ T-cell DNA underwent Oncomine TCR Beta short-read sequencing. DNA came from CD4+ T cells after culture. TCRdb analysed the PCR reads with MiXCR anew, one entry per CDR3 protein. In the table there are roughly 8,400 distinct CDR3 sequences, more than 30% of which are singletons. The study's findings and limits: SARS-CoV-2-reactive clonotypes showed a nonsignificant median rise from about 20 to 38.

Source material: CD4+ T cells from blood, cultured in vitro. The receptor comes from a human donor in good health. The chain links TRBV4-3 to TRBJ2-7; 8 nucleotides align to TRBD2. The CDR3, as DNA: TGCGCCAGCAGCCACGGGAGCGGGAGTGGTTACGAGCAGTACTTC. Its translation: CASSHGSGSGYEQYF.